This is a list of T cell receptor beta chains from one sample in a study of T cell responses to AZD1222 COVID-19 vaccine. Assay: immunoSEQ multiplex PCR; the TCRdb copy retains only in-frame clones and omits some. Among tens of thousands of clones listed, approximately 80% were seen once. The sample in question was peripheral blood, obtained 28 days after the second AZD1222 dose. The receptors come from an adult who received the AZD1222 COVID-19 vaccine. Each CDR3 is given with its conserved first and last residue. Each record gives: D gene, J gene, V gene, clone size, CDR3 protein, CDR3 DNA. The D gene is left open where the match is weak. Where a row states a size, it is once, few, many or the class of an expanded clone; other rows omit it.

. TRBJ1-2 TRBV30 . CAWTIKEAGGVDYGYTF TGTGCCTGGACCATTAAAGAGGCGGGGGGCGTAGACTATGGCTACACCTTC
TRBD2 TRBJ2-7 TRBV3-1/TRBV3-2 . CASSQGPSGRGEQYF TGTGCCAGCAGCCAAGGTCCTAGCGGGAGAGGTGAGCAGTACTTC
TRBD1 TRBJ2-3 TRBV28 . CASSGTGVATDTQYF TGTGCCAGCAGTGGGACAGGGGTCGCGACAGATACGCAGTATTTT
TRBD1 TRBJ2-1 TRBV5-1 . CACVGQGGDNEQFF TGCGCCTGCGTGGGACAGGGGGGAGACAATGAGCAGTTCTTC
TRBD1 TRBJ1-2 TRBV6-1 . CASSELTGGSYGYTF TGTGCCAGCAGTGAACTGACAGGGGGCAGCTATGGCTACACCTTC
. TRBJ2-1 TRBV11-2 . CASSYRGGFDNEQFF TGTGCCAGCAGCTACAGGGGAGGGTTCGACAATGAGCAGTTCTTC
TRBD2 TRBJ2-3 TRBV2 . CASSEALAGSSTDTQYF TGTGCCAGCAGTGAAGCCCTAGCGGGGAGTAGCACAGATACGCAGTATTTT
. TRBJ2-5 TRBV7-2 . CASSLLGETQYF TGTGCCAGCAGCTTATTGGGAGAGACCCAGTACTTC
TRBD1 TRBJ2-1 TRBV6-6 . CASSPGTGRDGQFF TGTGCCAGCAGCCCCGGGACAGGGCGGGACGGGCAGTTCTTC
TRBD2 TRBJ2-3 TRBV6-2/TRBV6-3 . CASSYPRPGLALTDTQYF TGTGCCAGCAGTTACCCGCGTCCGGGACTAGCGCTAACAGATACGCAGTATTTT
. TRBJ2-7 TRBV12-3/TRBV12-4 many CASSLQYAYEQYF TGTGCCAGCAGTTTACAGTACGCCTACGAGCAGTACTTC
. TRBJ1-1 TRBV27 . CASRPDFRGSKAFF TGTGCCAGCAGGCCTGATTTCAGAGGGTCTAAAGCTTTCTTT
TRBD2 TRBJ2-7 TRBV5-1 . CASSLASRTSGNSYEQYF TGCGCCAGCAGCTTGGCCAGTCGGACTAGCGGAAACTCCTACGAGCAGTACTTC
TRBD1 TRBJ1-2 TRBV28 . CASSPGGQGSAYGYTF TGTGCCAGCAGTCCGGGCGGACAGGGGAGCGCCTATGGCTACACCTTC
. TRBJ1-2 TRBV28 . CASSLTAWGYTF TGTGCCAGCAGTTTGACGGCGTGGGGCTACACCTTC
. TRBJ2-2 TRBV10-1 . CASSGPQNTGELFF TGCGCCAGCAGTGGTCCACAGAACACCGGGGAGCTGTTTTTT